This TCR beta chain was captured by sequencing in a study of blood T cell repertoires in COVID-19 (TCRdb year 2020). Notes on the research overall: Samples covering the acute and convalescent phases of COVID-19 were provided by collaborators in the United States, Italy and Spain. The material from the prospective study consisted of cDNA or gDNA derived from T cells, B-cell-depleted T cells, or PBMCs. Deeply sampled blood TCRbeta repertoires from subjects exposed to, actively infected with, or recovered from COVID-19 were included in the dataset. A freely available public database, intended as a resource for researchers studying the immune response to SARS-CoV-2, is where the repertoires were released. Samples were obtained from the ongoing ImmuneRACE study (first 160 participants) and from over 1,000 subjects provided by 6 global collaborators. Nearly every sample came with metadata listing a de-identified subject ID, COVID-19 status, age in years and sex. HLA class I and class II types, where available, came from metadata supplied by the sample provider rather than from assay-based typing.

Enrolling through a virtual design, the prospective study's participants ranged in age from roughly 18 to 89 years and lived across around 25 United States geographic areas. Cohort assignment in the prospective study relied on participant-reported clinical history from a screening survey and a study questionnaire. ImmuneRACE Cohort 3 recovered participants were defined by two consecutive negative NP/OP PCR tests, healthcare professional clearance, or symptom resolution. In the prospective study, whole blood, serum and a nasopharyngeal or oropharyngeal swab were collected from each participant by mobile phlebotomists. Participants in the prospective study had the option to provide additional blood draws and questionnaires over a 2-month period. Blood samples from the prospective study were shipped frozen or at room temperature prior to DNA extraction. General conclusions and limits of the study: How much clinical and demographic metadata was included differed by source and by participant, and the metadata was provided uncurated.

Reading from cysteine to phenylalanine, the CDR3 counts 12 amino acids. Only the CDR3 DNA is retained, 36 bases long and in frame from the first base. Trimming removed 0 bases from V and 15 bases from J; the gene matches leave 5 bases unexplained. In the germline V gene (reference sequence), CDR1 corresponds to SGHNT and CDR2 to YYREEE. The immunoSEQ Assay, a bias-controlled multiplex PCR, was used to amplify TCRbeta CDR3 regions from genomic DNA. The original pipeline was this. The number of nucleated cells in each sample was estimated from the amplification of reference gene primers within the assay. Sequence reads were collapsed and filtered to measure the absolute abundance of every unique TCRbeta CDR3 rearrangement. For each sample, productive Simpson clonality was calculated as the square root of Simpson's diversity index over productive rearrangements. Not all clones reach the TCRdb copy of this immuneACCESS table, which keeps in-frame sequences only. Checked studies attribute under half of the gap to unresolved V genes and leave the rest unexplained. V, J and clone size reflect that table, while D and trimming were determined from the DNA. The table for this sample lists approximately 450,000 clones; roughly nine tenths of them were counted only once. The ten largest account for roughly 1.1% of the sample.

This clone was seen only a few times. Its binding antigen is unknown. Base-call qualities are not available, and no considerably larger clone is one nucleotide away. Sample: PBMCs or T cells enriched from blood (not recorded which). The sequence is built from TRBV5-4 and TRBJ2-1, with 8 bases aligning to TRBD1. The sequence was collected from a man younger than 40 who had recovered from COVID-19. The base sequence is TGTGCCAGCAGCTTGGCCGCCAGGGGGCCGTTCTTC. The translation is CASSLAARGPFF.